The text below deals with one T cell receptor beta chain. These data belong to a study of OX40 agonist ivuxolimab in advanced cancers. This table comes from immunoSEQ multiplex PCR, and its TCRdb copy is limited to in-frame clones, with some not included. The sample lists 15,000 to 20,000 clones, around 70% occurring once. Sampling times: baseline, cycle 4 day 1, cycle 7 day 1. The CDR3 is made up of 14 amino acids. V shed 6 bases and J shed 3 bases, with 14 bases lying between them. Germline V CDR1 and CDR2: MNHEY, SMNVEV (reference sequence). The chain recombines TRBV27 with TRBJ2-5; the D gene is possibly TRBD2 (6 bases). This TCR derives from an adult with an advanced solid tumor such as melanoma, head and neck, liver or kidney cancer. Specimen: CD4+ or CD8+ T cells sorted from blood, collected in a trial of the OX40 agonist ivuxolimab. The CDR3 DNA reads TGTGCCAGCAGCGGCTTGGGGGGAGAAGAGACCCAGTACTTC. Its protein product is CASSGLGGEETQYF.